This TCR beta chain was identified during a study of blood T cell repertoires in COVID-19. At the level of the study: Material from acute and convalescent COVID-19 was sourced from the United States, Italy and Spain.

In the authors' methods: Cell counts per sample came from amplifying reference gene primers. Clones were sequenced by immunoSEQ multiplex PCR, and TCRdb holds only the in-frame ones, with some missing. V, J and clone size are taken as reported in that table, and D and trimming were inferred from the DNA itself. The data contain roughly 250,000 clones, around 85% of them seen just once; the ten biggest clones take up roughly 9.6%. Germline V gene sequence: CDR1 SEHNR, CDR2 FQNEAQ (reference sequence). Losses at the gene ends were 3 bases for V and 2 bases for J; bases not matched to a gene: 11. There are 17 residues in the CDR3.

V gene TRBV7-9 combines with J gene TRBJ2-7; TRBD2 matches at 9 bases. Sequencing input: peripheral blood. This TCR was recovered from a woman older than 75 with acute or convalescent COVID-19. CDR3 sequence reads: CASSFLPGLAYPYEQYF. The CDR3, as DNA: TGTGCCAGCAGCTTCCTTCCTGGACTAGCGTATCCCTACGAGCAGTACTTC.